This paragraph reports one T cell receptor (beta chain). Assay used: immunoSEQ multiplex PCR; TCRdb lists only in-frame clones, some missing. The sample has approximately 150,000 clones; roughly 85% are singletons. Deletions cut 5 bases from V and 2 bases from J, with 19 bases between. CDR1 and CDR2 from the germline V gene are SEHNR and FQNEAQ (reference sequence). CDR3 size: 16 residues. This sample stems from a study of blood T cell repertoires in COVID-19. The chain carries TRBV7-9 and TRBJ2-7; D is perhaps TRBD2 (7 bases). The specimen was peripheral blood. The TCR was taken from a human donor in a cohort sampled during active COVID-19. The DNA for the CDR3 is TGTGCCAGCAGCCTTAATGGGGGGGGCTTGGCCTACGAGCAGTACTTC. This encodes CASSLNGGGLAYEQYF.